The 10 T cell receptor beta chains presented below share a single source sample, sequenced in a study of control samples from healthy donors and cancer patients. Data came from immunoSEQ multiplex PCR; TCRdb stores just in-frame clones and leaves some out. The data hold about 170,000 clones, with more than 85% observed a single time. The specimen was blood. Source of these receptors: a woman between 40 and 55 years old in good health.

The rearrangement links TRBV5-1 to TRBJ1-5; the D gene is possibly TRBD1 (5 bases). Germline-derived CDR1 and CDR2 are SGHRS and YFSETQ. This CDR3 has 14 amino acids. V lost 0 bases to trimming and J lost 4 bases, with 8 bases between them. CDR3 coding DNA: TGCGCCAGCAGCTTGGCAGGGAGTAATCAGCCCCAGCATTTT. Amino acid sequence: CASSLAGSNQPQHF.

This CDR3 is CASSPMVGPAPIEAFF. In DNA, the CDR3 is TGTGCCAGCAGCCCCATGGTGGGGCCGGCCCCTATTGAAGCTTTCTTT. The chain links TRBV3-1 (or the pseudogene TRBV3-2) to TRBJ1-1, with D tentatively TRBD1 (5 bases). CDR1 and CDR2 from the germline V gene are LGHDT and YNNKEL (reference sequence). The CDR3 length is 16 residues. V dropped 4 bases and J dropped 7 bases, with 22 bases sitting between them.

The rearrangement joins TRBV5-1 to TRBJ1-2; D ambiguous. The CDR3 is 13 residues long. V was trimmed by 4 bases and J by 0 bases, leaving 7 bases between them. From germline, CDR1 is SGHRS and CDR2 YFSETQ. CDR3 nucleotides: TGCGCCAGCAGCCCGGATCCTAACTATGGCTACACCTTC. It encodes CASSPDPNYGYTF. Looking up the rest from reference TRBV5-1 and TRBJ1-2 gives the full variable domain: KAGVTQTPRYLIKTRGQQVTLSCSPISGHRSVSWYQQTPGQGLQFLFEYFSETQRNKGNFPGRFSGRQFSNSRSEMNVSTLELGDSALYLCASSPDPNYGYTFGSGTRLTVV.

The genes are TRBV7-3 and TRBJ2-3; TRBD2 matches at 7 bases. The germline V gene has CDR1 SGHTA and CDR2 FQGTGA. The CDR3 has 14 amino acids. V shed 5 bases and J 3 bases; nucleotides not matched to a gene: 5. CDR3 protein: CASSLLGGTDTQYF. CDR3 nucleotides: TGTGCCAGCAGCCTACTGGGGGGGACAGATACGCAGTATTTT.

The chain combines TRBV7-9 with TRBJ2-7; D perhaps matches TRBD1 (6 bases). V lost 4 bases to trimming and J lost 9 bases, with 22 bases between them. The CDR3 consists of 15 residues. Germline CDR1 reads SEHNR; CDR2 reads FQNEAQ (reference sequence). The DNA of the CDR3 is TGTGCCAGCAGCTCGGATTACGGACAGCCCCGTGCGCAGTACTTC. Translated: CASSSDYGQPRAQYF. Drawing the rest from reference TRBV7-9 and TRBJ2-7, the complete variable domain is DTGVSQNPRHKITKRGQNVTFRCDPISEHNRLYWYRQTLGQGPEFLTYFQNEAQLEKSRLLSDRFSAERPKGSFSTLEIQRTEQGDSAMYLCASSSDYGQPRAQYFGPGTRLTVT.

The CDR3 spells CASSEQGGINGYTF. As DNA, the CDR3 is TGCGCCAGCAGTGAGCAAGGGGGCATAAATGGCTACACCTTC. This chain joins TRBV10-2 and TRBJ1-2; 7 nucleotides agree with TRBD1. This CDR3 has 14 amino acids. J lost 6 bases, V lost 2 bases, and 6 bases had no gene match. Germline V gene lookup returns CDR1 WSHSY and CDR2 SAAADI.

The rearrangement uses TRBV27 and TRBJ2-3; D is possibly TRBD2 (5 bases). Germline CDR1 is MNHEY and CDR2 is SMNVEV (reference sequence). The CDR3 has 12 amino acids. The V end was cut by 10 bases, the J end by 3 bases, with 11 bases between. The CDR3 protein is CATRGRTDTQYF. CDR3 in DNA: TGTGCCACTCGGGGTAGAACAGATACGCAGTATTTT.

The chain carries TRBV6-5 and TRBJ1-3; D not resolved. V was trimmed by 0 bases and J by 0 bases, leaving 6 bases between them. This CDR3 has 15 amino acids. Germline-derived CDR1 and CDR2 are MNHEY and SVGAGI. The CDR3 protein is CASSYSPSSGNTIYF. The CDR3 bases are TGTGCCAGCAGTTACTCCCCTAGCTCTGGAAACACCATATATTTT.

The chain uses TRBV5-8 and TRBJ2-3, with no clear D. CDR1 and CDR2 from the germline V gene are SGHTS and YDEGEE. The CDR3 length is 13 residues. V was clipped by 0 bases and J by 2 bases, with 4 bases between them. CDR3 protein: CASSLGNTDTQYF. DNA for the CDR3: TGTGCCAGCAGCTTGGGAAACACAGATACGCAGTATTTT.

The rearrangement joins TRBV29-1 to TRBJ1-4, with 8 bases that match TRBD1. CDR1 and CDR2 (germline): SQVTM, ANQGSEA. There are 16 residues in the CDR3. The V segment lost 6 bases and the J segment 0 bases; nucleotides outside the gene matches: 9. CDR3 sequence reads: CSVTDREQATNEKLFF. The CDR3 DNA reads TGCAGCGTGACGGACAGGGAGCAAGCAACTAATGAAAAACTGTTTTTT.